Shown below are 28 T cell receptor beta chains from a single sample sequenced in a study of early T cells in non-severe SARS-CoV-2 infection. TCRdb independently ran MiXCR on the 5' RACE reads; one entry per CDR3 protein. This table has approximately 50,000 distinct CDR3 sequences, roughly an eighth appearing once. Material for sequencing was whole blood. These receptors originate from an adult who was a healthcare worker with PCR-confirmed SARS-CoV-2 infection or an uninfected control (not recorded which).

V usage is TRBV29-1 and J usage is TRBJ1-1; D not resolved. V gave up 4 bases and J gave up 0 bases, with 6 bases separating them. Germline CDR1 SQVTM, CDR2 ANQGSEA. The CDR3 contains 12 residues. CDR3 sequence (DNA): TGCAGCGTTGCCAGAATGAACACTGAAGCTTTCTTT. It encodes CSVARMNTEAFF.

This clonotype has only a few counts. The chain combines TRBV6-6 with TRBJ2-2; D unclear. This CDR3 spans 13 amino acids. Germline V CDR1 and CDR2: MNHNY, SVGAGI (reference sequence). Trimming removed 0 bases at V and 6 bases at J, with 5 bases between. CDR3 nucleotide sequence: TGTGCCAGCAGTTACTCGCTGGCCGGGGAGCTGTTTTTT. This sequence encodes CASSYSLAGELFF.

This clonotype has at least ten counts. This sequence joins TRBV6-4 and TRBJ2-2; D is unclear. Per germline, CDR1 MRHNA and CDR2 SNTAGT. CDR3 size: 14 residues. With 0 bases removed from V and 3 bases from J, the gap between germline ends came to 5 bases. In DNA, the CDR3 is TGTGCCAGCAGTGACTCAATGGACACCGGGGAGCTGTTTTTT. It specifies CASSDSMDTGELFF.

The V gene is TRBV7-2, the J gene TRBJ2-5, with 10 positions matching TRBD2. The CDR3 is 14 amino acids. Germline loops: CDR1 SGHTA, CDR2 FQGNSA. With V trimmed by 7 bases and J by 6 bases, 8 bases remained unmatched. The CDR3 reads CASNSLAGAQTQYF. The CDR3 DNA follows: TGTGCCAGCAACAGCCTAGCGGGGGCGCAGACCCAGTACTTC.

This sequence joins TRBV29-1 and TRBJ2-2, with 9 bases fitting TRBD1. Unmatched junction bases numbered 3, after V lost 4 bases and J lost 6 bases. Germline CDR1 and CDR2: SQVTM and ANQGSEA. CDR3 length: 13 amino acids. CDR3 sequence reads: CSVGWTGAGELFF. The CDR3 DNA reads as TGCAGCGTTGGGTGGACAGGGGCCGGGGAGCTGTTTTTT.

This clonotype came up many times. This chain links TRBV6-5 with TRBJ1-2; tentatively, D is TRBD1 (6 bases). The V and J ends lost 5 bases and 2 bases respectively, with 18 bases between them. The CDR3 has 16 residues. Germline assignment: CDR1 MNHEY and CDR2 SVGAGI. The CDR3: CASSPDPAGANYGYTF. The CDR3 DNA follows: TGTGCCAGCAGTCCAGATCCGGCAGGGGCGAACTATGGCTACACCTTC.

V gene TRBV11-2 combines with J gene TRBJ1-1, with no clear D. The CDR3 is made up of 13 amino acids. Germline CDR1 and CDR2: SGHAT and FQNNGV. V was cut by 4 bases and J by 7 bases, with 13 bases left in between. The CDR3 protein is CASSYGGPYEAFF. CDR3 in DNA: TGTGCCAGCAGCTATGGAGGGCCGTATGAAGCTTTCTTT.

The chain links TRBV19 to TRBJ1-2, with D unresolved. The CDR3 loop spans 14 amino acids. Trimming took 3 bases from V and 4 from J, leaving 12 bases between them. Germline V CDR1 and CDR2: LNHDA, SQIVND (reference sequence). The CDR3 region is CASSIGVRPYGYTF. In DNA, the CDR3 is TGTGCCAGTAGTATTGGGGTCCGGCCCTATGGCTACACCTTC.

There are many counts of this clonotype. The chain carries TRBV5-6 and TRBJ1-6; D gene unclear. Trimming took 0 bases from V and 8 from J, leaving 12 bases between them. The CDR3 is 15 amino acids. Germline V lookup: CDR1 SGHDT, CDR2 YYEEEE. For the CDR3, the DNA is TGTGCCAGCAGCTTGGGCGGACCACGGTATTCACCCCTCCACTTT. Its translation: CASSLGGPRYSPLHF. The variable domain in full, completed from reference TRBV5-6 and TRBJ1-6, reads DAGVTQSPTHLIKTRGQQVTLRCSPKSGHDTVSWYQQALGQGPQFIFQYYEEEERQRGNFPDRFSGHQFPNYSSELNVNALLLGDSALYLCASSLGGPRYSPLHFGNGTRLTVT.

V usage is TRBV7-6 and J usage is TRBJ2-5; no clear D. Per the germline V gene, CDR1 is SGHVS and CDR2 is FNYEAQ. With 5 bases removed from V and 1 base from J, the gap between germline ends came to 5 bases. The CDR3 covers 12 residues. The DNA of the CDR3 is TGTGCCAGCAGCCCCGTCCAAGAGACCCAGTACTTC. It specifies CASSPVQETQYF.

This clonotype was seen repeatedly, ten times or more. The chain uses TRBV10-2 and TRBJ2-5; the match to TRBD2 covers 7 bases. The V segment lost 4 bases and the J segment 5 bases; nucleotides outside the gene matches: 4. CDR3 length: 13 amino acids. CDR1 and CDR2 from the germline V gene are WSHSY and SAAADI. Here the CDR3 DNA reads TGCGCCAGCAGTGGCGGGGGAGCGGAGACCCAGTACTTC. Protein sequence: CASSGGGAETQYF.

Many counts were recorded for this clonotype. V gene TRBV10-3 combines with J gene TRBJ1-6, with D possibly TRBD1 on 5 matching bases. Germline CDR1 and CDR2: ENHRY and SYGVKD. This CDR3 has 16 amino acids. Trimming pared 2 bases from V and 0 bases from J, leaving 8 bases between. The CDR3 reads CAISEGTVSYNSPLHF. CDR3 in DNA: TGTGCCATCAGTGAGGGGACCGTCTCCTATAATTCACCCCTCCACTTT.

This clonotype was counted only a few times. The chain carries TRBV6-4 and TRBJ2-3; D not certain. Germline loops: CDR1 MRHNA, CDR2 SNTAGT. The CDR3 has 14 residues. V dropped 4 bases and J dropped 3 bases, with 11 bases sitting between them. This chain's CDR3 is CASSAKGGTDTQYF. CDR3 nucleotide sequence: TGTGCCAGCAGTGCGAAAGGCGGAACAGATACGCAGTATTTT.

This clonotype was detected a few times. This chain joins TRBV6-5 and TRBJ1-6, with 7 positions matching TRBD1. This CDR3 spans 13 amino acids. Trimming cost V 8 bases and J 11 bases; bases outside gene matches: 9. Germline V gene sequence: CDR1 MNHEY, CDR2 SVGAGI. Written as DNA, the CDR3 is TGTGCCAGCTCGCGCGACAGGGTTGCACCCCTCCACTTT. Translating it yields CASSRDRVAPLHF.

This chain connects TRBV7-2 to TRBJ2-3; either TRBD1 or TRBD2 may supply D (5 bases each). The CDR3 sequence is 16 residues long. V gave up 3 bases and J gave up 2 bases, with 15 bases separating them. Germline V lookup: CDR1 SGHTA, CDR2 FQGNSA. CDR3 residues: CASSFIWDPHTDTQYF. CDR3 nucleotide sequence: TGTGCCAGCAGCTTCATCTGGGACCCCCACACAGATACGCAGTATTTT.

V usage is TRBV29-1 and J usage is TRBJ1-1, with a possible D match to TRBD1 (5 bases). CDR3 length: 16 amino acids. The ends were cut back, 0 bases at V and 2 bases at J, with 16 bases in the middle. Germline-derived CDR1 and CDR2 are SQVTM and ANQGSEA. Here the CDR3 DNA reads TGCAGCGTTGAAGATCCAGGGTGGAGGGGAAACACTGAAGCTTTCTTT. It yields the protein CSVEDPGWRGNTEAFF.

This clonotype has only a few counts. This chain links TRBV19 with TRBJ1-2; TRBD1 is a possible D gene (6 bases). In germline, CDR1 is LNHDA, CDR2 SQIVND (reference sequence). V was pared by 7 bases and J by 4 bases, with 19 bases between. This CDR3 has 15 amino acids. The CDR3 DNA reads TGTGCCAGTACCCCCGGACAGCCTCAACCCTATGGCTACACCTTC. Protein: CASTPGQPQPYGYTF.

The chain has TRBV6-5 and TRBJ1-2, with 7 bases fitting TRBD1. Germline lookup yields CDR1 MNHEY and CDR2 SVGAGI. CDR3 size: 15 residues. J lost 7 bases, V lost 5 bases, and 13 bases had no gene match. The CDR3 bases are TGTGCCAGCAGTAGCACCTCCCGACAGGGTCCTGGCTACACCTTC. Protein sequence: CASSSTSRQGPGYTF.

In its sample, this clonotype was seen a few times. Here the CDR3 reads CASSARQGSTGELFF. The DNA of the CDR3 is TGCGCCAGCAGCGCCAGACAGGGGAGCACCGGGGAGCTGTTTTTT. The rearrangement uses TRBV5-1 and TRBJ2-2; 8 bases agree with TRBD1. The CDR3 consists of 15 residues. The germline gives CDR1 SGHRS, CDR2 YFSETQ. The J segment lost 4 bases and the V segment lost 4 bases, leaving 6 bases of the junction unmatched.

This rearrangement joins TRBV9 to TRBJ2-3; no clear D. The germline gives CDR1 SGDLS, CDR2 YYNGEE. V dropped 2 bases and J dropped 0 bases, with 7 bases sitting between them. This CDR3 is built from 14 residues. CDR3 sequence (DNA): TGTGCCAGCAGCGTCGACGGGAGCACAGATACGCAGTATTTT. It is translated as CASSVDGSTDTQYF.

This clonotype was seen more than once but under ten times. V usage is TRBV7-6 and J usage is TRBJ2-5; perhaps TRBD2 as D (5 bases). Germline CDR1 reads SGHVS; CDR2 reads FNYEAQ. The V end lost 4 bases, the J end lost 6 bases, and 15 bases lay between the germline ends. This CDR3 is built from 14 residues. CDR3 nucleotides: TGTGCCAGCAGCTCATTGGGAGACTACCAGACCCAGTACTTC. Its protein product is CASSSLGDYQTQYF.

There are many counts of this clonotype. The chain recombines TRBV2 with TRBJ2-7, with D unclear. The CDR3 extends over 15 amino acids. Trimming removed 5 bases at V and 1 base at J, with 15 bases between. Germline-derived CDR1 and CDR2 are SNHLY and FYNNEI. The CDR3, as DNA: TGTGCCAGCAGTCCGGGCGGCAAGACTTCCTACGAGCAGTACTTC. Translation: CASSPGGKTSYEQYF.

This clonotype was found many times. V usage is TRBV9 and J usage is TRBJ2-7; D is perhaps TRBD2 (6 bases). V lost 4 bases to trimming and J lost 4 bases, with 12 bases between them. The CDR3 runs 13 residues. The germline CDR1 and CDR2 sequences are SGDLS and YYNGEE. The CDR3 is CASSPTGEYEQYF. In DNA, the CDR3 is TGTGCCAGCAGCCCGACGGGGGAGTACGAGCAGTACTTC.

Only a few counts were recorded for this clonotype. The rearrangement joins TRBV5-1 to TRBJ2-1, with D uncertain. This CDR3 has 14 residues. V was pared by 2 bases and J by 6 bases, with 12 bases between. Germline CDR1 is SGHRS and CDR2 is YFSETQ. The CDR3 region is CASSFNSRANEQFF. CDR3 bases: TGCGCCAGCAGCTTTAACAGCCGGGCCAATGAGCAGTTCTTC.

V is TRBV2 and J is TRBJ2-3, with TRBD2 as a possible D gene (7 bases). The CDR3 covers 16 residues. The V end was cut by 2 bases, the J end by 2 bases, with 14 bases between. CDR1 SNHLY and CDR2 FYNNEI come from the germline V gene. The CDR3, as DNA: TGTGCCAGCAGTGAATACTTTGCGGGGGCCACAGATACGCAGTATTTT. It is translated as CASSEYFAGATDTQYF.

This clonotype turned up a few times. This rearrangement joins TRBV6-2 or TRBV6-3 to TRBJ2-1; 10 bases are a match to TRBD2. The CDR3 is 17 residues long. Germline CDR1 is MNHEY and CDR2 is SVGEGT. Germline trimming cut 1 base from V and 5 bases from J; bases unmatched to any gene: 8. The CDR3 sequence: CASSYFMLAGAHNEQFF. Here the CDR3 DNA reads TGTGCCAGCAGTTACTTCATGCTAGCGGGGGCCCACAATGAGCAGTTCTTC.

This clonotype was detected many times. This rearrangement joins TRBV7-6 to TRBJ2-2; D is uncertain. The V gene's germline CDR1 is SGHVS and CDR2 FNYEAQ. The CDR3 is 11 amino acids. The V end lost 7 bases, the J end lost 3 bases, and 3 bases lay between the germline ends. Here the CDR3 DNA reads TGTGCCAGCACCGACACCGGGGAGCTGTTTTTT. Amino acid sequence: CASTDTGELFF. The full variable domain, in which reference TRBV7-6 and TRBJ2-2 provide the parts outside the CDR3, is GAGVSQSPRYKVTKRGQDVALRCDPISGHVSLYWYRQALGQGPEFLTYFNYEAQQDKSGLPNDRFSAERPEGSISTLTIQRTEQRDSAMYRCASTDTGELFFGEGSRLTVL.

This clonotype was counted between two and nine times. The chain joins TRBV7-2 to TRBJ1-1; D unclear. V was cut by 5 bases and J by 4 bases, with 11 bases left in between. Germline V CDR1 and CDR2: SGHTA, FQGNSA. The CDR3 length is 13 residues. The CDR3 sequence: CASSPDTFTEAFF. The CDR3 DNA reads as TGTGCCAGCAGCCCAGACACCTTCACTGAAGCTTTCTTT.